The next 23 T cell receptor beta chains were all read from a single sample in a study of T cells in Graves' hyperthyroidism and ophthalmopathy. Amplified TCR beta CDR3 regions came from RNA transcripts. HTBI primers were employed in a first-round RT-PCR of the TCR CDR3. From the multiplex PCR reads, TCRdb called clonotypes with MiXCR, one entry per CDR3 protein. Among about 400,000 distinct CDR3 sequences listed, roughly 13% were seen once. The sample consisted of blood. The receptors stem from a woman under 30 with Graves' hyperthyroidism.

The CDR3 loop reads CASRGTSGRLTDTQYF. The CDR3 region has the DNA TGTGCCAGCAGGGGGACTAGCGGGAGGTTAACAGATACGCAGTATTTT. V gene TRBV6-1 combines with J gene TRBJ2-3; 15 bases are shared with TRBD2. This CDR3 contains 16 residues. Germline assignment: CDR1 MNHNS and CDR2 SASEGT. The J segment lost 3 bases and the V segment lost 6 bases, leaving 4 bases of the junction unmatched.

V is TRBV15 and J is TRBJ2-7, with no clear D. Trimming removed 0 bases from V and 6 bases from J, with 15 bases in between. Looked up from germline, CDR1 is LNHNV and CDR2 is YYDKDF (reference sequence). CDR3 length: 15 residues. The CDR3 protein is CATSRDSTRLGEQYF. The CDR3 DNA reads TGTGCCACCAGCAGAGACTCGACCCGCCTAGGCGAGCAGTACTTC.

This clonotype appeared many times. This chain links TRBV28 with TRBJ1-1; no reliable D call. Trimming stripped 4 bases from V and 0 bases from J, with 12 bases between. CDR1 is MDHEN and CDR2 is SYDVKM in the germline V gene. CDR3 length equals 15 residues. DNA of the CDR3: TGTGCCAGCAGTTCGACCCTGCGACTGAACACTGAAGCTTTCTTT. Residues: CASSSTLRLNTEAFF.

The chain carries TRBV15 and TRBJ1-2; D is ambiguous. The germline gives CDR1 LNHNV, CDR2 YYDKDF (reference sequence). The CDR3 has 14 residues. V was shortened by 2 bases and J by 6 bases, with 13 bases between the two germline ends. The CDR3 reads CATSRPRRTDGYTF. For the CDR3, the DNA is TGTGCCACCAGCAGACCCCGGCGCACGGATGGCTACACCTTC.

The CDR3: CAISVAGTNTGELFF. The CDR3 DNA sequence: TGTGCCATCAGTGTAGCGGGTACGAACACCGGGGAGCTGTTTTTT. V usage is TRBV10-3 and J usage is TRBJ2-2, with 7 bases matching TRBD2. The CDR3 loop spans 15 amino acids. V shed 4 bases, J shed 0 bases, and the junction held 2 bases outside the gene matches. The germline V gene has CDR1 ENHRY and CDR2 SYGVKD.

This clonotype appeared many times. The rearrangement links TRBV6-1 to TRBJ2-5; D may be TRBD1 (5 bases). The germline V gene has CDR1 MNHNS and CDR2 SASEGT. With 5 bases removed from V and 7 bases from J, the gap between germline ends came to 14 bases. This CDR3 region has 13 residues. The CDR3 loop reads CASSRRRDGTQYF. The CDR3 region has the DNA TGTGCCAGCAGTCGCCGCAGGGATGGGACCCAGTACTTC.

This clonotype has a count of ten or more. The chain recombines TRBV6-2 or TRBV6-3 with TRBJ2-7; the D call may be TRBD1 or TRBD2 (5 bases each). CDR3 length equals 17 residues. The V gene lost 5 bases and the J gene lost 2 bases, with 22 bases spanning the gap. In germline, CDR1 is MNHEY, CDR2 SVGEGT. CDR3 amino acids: CASSHRTGTEMTYEQYF. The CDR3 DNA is TGTGCCAGCAGTCACCGGACCGGGACCGAAATGACCTACGAGCAGTACTTC.

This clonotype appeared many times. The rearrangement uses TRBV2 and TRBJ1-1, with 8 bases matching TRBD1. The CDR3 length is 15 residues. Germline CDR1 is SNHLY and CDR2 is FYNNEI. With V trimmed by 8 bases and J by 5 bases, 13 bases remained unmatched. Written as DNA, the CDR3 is TGTGCCAGCCAGGGGGGGTCAGGGGGCGCGACTGAAGCTTTCTTT. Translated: CASQGGSGGATEAFF.

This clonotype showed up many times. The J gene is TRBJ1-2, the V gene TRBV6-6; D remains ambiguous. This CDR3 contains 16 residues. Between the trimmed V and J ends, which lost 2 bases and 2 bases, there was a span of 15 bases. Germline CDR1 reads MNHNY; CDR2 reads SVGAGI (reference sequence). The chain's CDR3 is CASSYGVGRSNYGYTF. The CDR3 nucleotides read TGTGCCAGCAGTTACGGGGTCGGACGGTCAAACTATGGCTACACCTTC.

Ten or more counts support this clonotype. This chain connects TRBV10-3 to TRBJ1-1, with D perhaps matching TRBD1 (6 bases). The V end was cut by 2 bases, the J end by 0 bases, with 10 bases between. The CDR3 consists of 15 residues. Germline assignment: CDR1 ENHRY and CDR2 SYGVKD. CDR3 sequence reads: CAISEGGRVNTEAFF. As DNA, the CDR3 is TGTGCCATCAGTGAGGGGGGCAGAGTGAACACTGAAGCTTTCTTT.

CDR3 sequence: CARGTGSTYEQYF. DNA for the CDR3: TGTGCCAGGGGAACCGGCAGTACCTACGAGCAGTACTTC. The chain joins TRBV12-3 or TRBV12-4 to TRBJ2-7; D gene ambiguous. The CDR3 loop spans 13 amino acids. Trimming pared 9 bases from V and 2 bases from J, leaving 14 bases between.

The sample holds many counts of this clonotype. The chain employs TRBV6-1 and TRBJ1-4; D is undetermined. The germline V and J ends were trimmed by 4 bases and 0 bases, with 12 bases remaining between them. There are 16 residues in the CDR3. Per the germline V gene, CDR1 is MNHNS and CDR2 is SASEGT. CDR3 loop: CASSVGRKATNEKLFF. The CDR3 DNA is TGTGCCAGCAGTGTCGGCCGGAAAGCAACTAATGAAAAACTGTTTTTT.

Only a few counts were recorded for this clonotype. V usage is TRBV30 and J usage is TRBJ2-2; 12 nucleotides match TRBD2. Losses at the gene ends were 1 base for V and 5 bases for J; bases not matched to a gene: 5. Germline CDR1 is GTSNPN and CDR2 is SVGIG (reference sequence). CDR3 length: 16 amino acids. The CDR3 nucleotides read TGTGCCTGGAGTGCGCTAGCGGGAGGGAGGACCGGGGAGCTGTTTTTT. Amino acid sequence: CAWSALAGGRTGELFF.

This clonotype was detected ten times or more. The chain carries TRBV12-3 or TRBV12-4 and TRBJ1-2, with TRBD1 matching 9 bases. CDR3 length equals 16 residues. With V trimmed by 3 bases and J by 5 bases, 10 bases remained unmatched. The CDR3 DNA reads TGTGCCAGCAGTTTCGGACCGGGACAGGGACGGTATGGCTACACCTTC. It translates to CASSFGPGQGRYGYTF.

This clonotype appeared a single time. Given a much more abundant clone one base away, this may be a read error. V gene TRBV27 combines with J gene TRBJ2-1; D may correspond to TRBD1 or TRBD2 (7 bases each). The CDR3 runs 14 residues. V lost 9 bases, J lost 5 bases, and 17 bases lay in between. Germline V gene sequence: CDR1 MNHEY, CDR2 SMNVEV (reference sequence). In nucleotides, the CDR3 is TGTGCCAGTACTCCCAGGGGGGGGAACAATGAGCAGTTCTTC. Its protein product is CASTPRGGNNEQFF.

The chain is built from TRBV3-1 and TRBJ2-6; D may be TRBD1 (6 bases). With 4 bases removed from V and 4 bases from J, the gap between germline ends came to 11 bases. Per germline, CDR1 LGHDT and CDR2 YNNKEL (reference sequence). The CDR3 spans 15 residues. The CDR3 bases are TGTGCCAGCAGCCCCACAGGGTTGGGGGCCAACGTCCTGACTTTC. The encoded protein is CASSPTGLGANVLTF.

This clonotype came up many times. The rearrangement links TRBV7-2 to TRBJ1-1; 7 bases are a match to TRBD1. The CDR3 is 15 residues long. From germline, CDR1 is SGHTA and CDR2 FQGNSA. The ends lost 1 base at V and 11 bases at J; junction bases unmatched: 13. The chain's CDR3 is CASSLDPGGMGIAFF. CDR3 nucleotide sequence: TGTGCCAGCAGCTTAGATCCAGGGGGTATGGGTATTGCTTTCTTT. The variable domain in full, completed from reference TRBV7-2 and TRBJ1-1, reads GAGVSQSPSNKVTEKGKDVELRCDPISGHTALYWYRQSLGQGLEFLIYFQGNSAPDKSGLPSDRFSAERTGGSVSTLTIQRTQQEDSAVYLCASSLDPGGMGIAFFGQGTRLTVV.

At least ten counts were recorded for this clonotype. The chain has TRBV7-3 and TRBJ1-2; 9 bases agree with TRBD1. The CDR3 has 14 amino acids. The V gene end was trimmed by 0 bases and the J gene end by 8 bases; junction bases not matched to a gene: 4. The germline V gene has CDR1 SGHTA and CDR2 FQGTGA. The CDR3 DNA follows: TGTGCCAGCAGCTTAACGGGACAGGGTGTCGGCTACACCTTC. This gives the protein CASSLTGQGVGYTF.

The CDR3, as DNA: TGTGCCAGTAGTATTGGAGGGGTCTACGAGCAGTACTTC. This encodes CASSIGGVYEQYF. The chain combines TRBV19 with TRBJ2-7; TRBD2 is a possible D gene (6 bases). The germline V gene has CDR1 LNHDA and CDR2 SQIVND (reference sequence). V dropped 3 bases and J dropped 3 bases, with 9 bases sitting between them. The CDR3 extends over 13 amino acids.

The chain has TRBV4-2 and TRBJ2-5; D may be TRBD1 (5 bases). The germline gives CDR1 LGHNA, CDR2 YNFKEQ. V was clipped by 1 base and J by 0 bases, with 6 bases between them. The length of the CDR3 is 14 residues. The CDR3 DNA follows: TGTGCCAGCAGCCAAGCAGGGAACCAAGAGACCCAGTACTTC. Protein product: CASSQAGNQETQYF.

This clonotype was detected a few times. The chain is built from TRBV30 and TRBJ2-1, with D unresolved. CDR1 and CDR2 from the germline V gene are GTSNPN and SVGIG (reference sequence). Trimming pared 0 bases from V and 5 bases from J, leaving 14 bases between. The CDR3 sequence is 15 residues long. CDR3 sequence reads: CAWSVWQVINNEQFF. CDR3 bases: TGTGCCTGGAGTGTTTGGCAGGTCATAAACAATGAGCAGTTCTTC.

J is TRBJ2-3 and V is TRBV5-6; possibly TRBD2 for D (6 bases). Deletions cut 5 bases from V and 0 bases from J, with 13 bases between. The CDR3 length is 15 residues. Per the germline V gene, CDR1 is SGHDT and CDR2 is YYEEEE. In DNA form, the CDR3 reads TGTGCCAGCAGGCTGGAGGGACTGAGCACAGATACGCAGTATTTT. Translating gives CASRLEGLSTDTQYF.

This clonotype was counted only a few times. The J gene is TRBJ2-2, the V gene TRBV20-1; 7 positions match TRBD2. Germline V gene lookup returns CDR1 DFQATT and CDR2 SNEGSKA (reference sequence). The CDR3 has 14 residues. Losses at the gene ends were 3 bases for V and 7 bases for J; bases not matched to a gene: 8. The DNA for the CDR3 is TGCAGTGCTAGGCGAGCGGGAAGTGTCGGGGAGCTGTTTTTT. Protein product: CSARRAGSVGELFF.